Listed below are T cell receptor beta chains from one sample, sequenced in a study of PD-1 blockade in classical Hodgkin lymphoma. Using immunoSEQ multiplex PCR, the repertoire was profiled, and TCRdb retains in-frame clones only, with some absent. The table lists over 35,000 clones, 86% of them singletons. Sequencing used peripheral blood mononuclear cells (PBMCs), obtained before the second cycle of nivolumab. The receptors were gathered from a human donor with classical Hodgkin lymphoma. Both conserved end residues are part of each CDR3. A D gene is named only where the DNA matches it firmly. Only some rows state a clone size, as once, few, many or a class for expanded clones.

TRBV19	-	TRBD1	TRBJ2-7	TGTGCCAGTAGTATCGGGACAGGGTTTACCGAGCAGTACTTC	CASSIGTGFTEQYF
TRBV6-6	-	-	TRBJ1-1	TGTGCCAGCAGTTACGCGGGGGATGAAGCTTTCTTT	CASSYAGDEAFF
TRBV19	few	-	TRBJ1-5	TGTGCCAGTAGTATAGTAAGGGGCCATCAGCCCCAGCATTTT	CASSIVRGHQPQHF
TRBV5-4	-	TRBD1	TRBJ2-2	TGTGCCAGCAGCTTGGGGACAGGGCGGAACACCGGGGAGCTGTTTTTT	CASSLGTGRNTGELFF
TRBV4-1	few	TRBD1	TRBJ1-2	TGCGCCAGCAGCCCCTTTTCTTCCGCAGGGGGCAATGGCTACACCTTC	CASSPFSSAGGNGYTF
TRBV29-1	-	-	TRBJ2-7	TGCAGCGCCGCAGGGGCTGGCTCCTACGAGCAGTACTTC	CSAAGAGSYEQYF
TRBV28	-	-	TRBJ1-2	TGTGCCAGCAGTGTATGGACAGCGAACCATGGCTACACCTTC	CASSVWTANHGYTF
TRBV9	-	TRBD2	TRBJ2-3	TGTGCCAGCAGCGTAGGGCTAGCGGGAGGGGTGGCAGATACGCAGTATTTT	CASSVGLAGGVADTQYF
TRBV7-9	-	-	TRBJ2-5	TGTGCCAGCAGCTTTAGAGGGGCGGGGTACCAAGAGACCCAGTACTTC	CASSFRGAGYQETQYF
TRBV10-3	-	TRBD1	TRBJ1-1	TGTGCCATCAGTATGGACAGGGAGGGGAACACTGAAGCTTTCTTT	CAISMDREGNTEAFF
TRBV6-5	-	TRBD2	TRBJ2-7	TGTGCCAGCAGTTACTCGGGACTAGCGGGGCCCTACGAGCAGTACTTC	CASSYSGLAGPYEQYF
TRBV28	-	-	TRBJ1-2	TGTGCCAGCAGTCCCCTTAACTATGGCTACACCTTC	CASSPLNYGYTF
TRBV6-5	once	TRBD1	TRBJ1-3	TGTGCCAGCAGTTCCGGACAGGCGTCTGGAAACACCATATATTTT	CASSSGQASGNTIYF
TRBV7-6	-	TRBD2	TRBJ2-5	TGTGCCAGCAGCTTAGTGCTAGCGGGAAGGGGAGAGACCCAGTACTTC	CASSLVLAGRGETQYF
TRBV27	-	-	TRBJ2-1	TGTGCCAGCAGTTTAGCCAGGGGCTATGGGAATGAGCAGTTCTTC	CASSLARGYGNEQFF
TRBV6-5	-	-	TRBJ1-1	TGTGCCAGCAGTCCTGGACAGTTGAACACTGAAGCTTTCTTT	CASSPGQLNTEAFF
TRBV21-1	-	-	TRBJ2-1	TGTGCCAGCAGCAAAGCCCGGAGAGTGGACAATGAGCAGTTCTTC	CASSKARRVDNEQFF
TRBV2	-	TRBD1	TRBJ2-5	TGTGCCAGCAGGGATCTCGGGACAGGGCTCTCACAGTACTTC	CASRDLGTGLSQYF
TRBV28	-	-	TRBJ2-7	TGTGCCACCGGAGGCTTTCCGGTAGTCCACGAGCAGTACTTC	CATGGFPVVHEQYF
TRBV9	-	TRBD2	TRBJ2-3	TGTGCCAGCAGCGTAGGGACTAGCGAGACAGATACGCAGTATTTT	CASSVGTSETDTQYF
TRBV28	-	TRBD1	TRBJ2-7	TGTGCCAGCAGCAACACCGGGACAGGGGGGCTGAACGAGCAGTACTTC	CASSNTGTGGLNEQYF
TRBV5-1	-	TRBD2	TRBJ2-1	TGCGCCAGCAGCTTAACTAGCGGGGGGAACAATGAGCAGTTCTTC	CASSLTSGGNNEQFF
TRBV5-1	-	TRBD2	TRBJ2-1	TGCGCCAGCAGCTTTATAAGCGGGAGCTCCTACAATGAGCAGTTCTTC	CASSFISGSSYNEQFF
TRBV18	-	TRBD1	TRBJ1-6	TGTGCCAGCTCAGCGGACAGGGGAAGGAGTTCACCCCTCCACTTT	CASSADRGRSSPLHF
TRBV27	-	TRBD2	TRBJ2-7	TGTGCCAGCAGCCCCTTGGGGGAGGGCTCCTACGAGCAGTACTTC	CASSPLGEGSYEQYF
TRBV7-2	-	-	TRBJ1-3	TGTGCCAGCAGCCAAGGGACACAAGGAAACACCATATATTTT	CASSQGTQGNTIYF
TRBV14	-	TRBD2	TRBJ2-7	TGTGCCAGCAGCGATCAAGCAATAGCGGGCGAGCAGTACTTC	CASSDQAIAGEQYF
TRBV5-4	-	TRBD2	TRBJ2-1	TGTGCCAGCAGTTTGGGGGCGTACACTCTAGCGGGTAACGATAATGAGCAGTTCTTC	CASSLGAYTLAGNDNEQFF
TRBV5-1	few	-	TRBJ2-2	TGCGCCAGCAGCTATTCGGGGACCACCGGGGAGCTGTTTTTT	CASSYSGTTGELFF
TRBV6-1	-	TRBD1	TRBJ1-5	TGTGCCAGCAGTGAGGCCGGGACAGGGGCTCAGCCCCAGCATTTT	CASSEAGTGAQPQHF
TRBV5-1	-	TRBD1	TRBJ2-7	TGCGCCAGCAGCTACCCGGGACAGGGAACCCACGAGCAGTACTTC	CASSYPGQGTHEQYF
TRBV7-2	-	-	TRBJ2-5	TGTGCCAGCAGTTTATCCAATCGAGAGACCCAGTACTTC	CASSLSNRETQYF
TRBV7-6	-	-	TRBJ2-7	TGTGCCAGCAGCTCTCACCAGGGGTCCCTACCCTACGAGCAGTACTTC	CASSSHQGSLPYEQYF
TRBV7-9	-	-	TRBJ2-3	TGTGCCAGCAGCAGGTTTGGCACAGATACGCAGTATTTT	CASSRFGTDTQYF
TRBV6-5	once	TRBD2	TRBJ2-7	TGTGCCAGCAGTTACGGGACTAGCATCCTCGAGCAGTACTTC	CASSYGTSILEQYF
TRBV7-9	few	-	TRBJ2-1	TGTGCCAGCAGCTTAGCAGGGACTTACAATGAGCAGTTCTTC	CASSLAGTYNEQFF
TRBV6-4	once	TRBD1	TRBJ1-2	TGTGCCAGCAGTCAGGACAGGGGGTATGGCTACACCTTC	CASSQDRGYGYTF
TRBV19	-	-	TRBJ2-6	TGTGCCAGTAGTCCGTCCCGGGCCAACGTCCTGACTTTC	CASSPSRANVLTF
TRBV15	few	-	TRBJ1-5	TGTGCCACCAGCAGTCCTCTGGGGGGTTCCAATCAGCCCCAGCATTTT	CATSSPLGGSNQPQHF
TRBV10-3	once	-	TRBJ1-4	TGTGCCATCAGCACAGGGTCAACTAATGAAAAACTGTTTTTT	CAISTGSTNEKLFF
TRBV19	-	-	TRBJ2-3	TGTGCCAGTCAACCTGGGCGAAATTTCGGCACAGATACGCAGTATTTT	CASQPGRNFGTDTQYF
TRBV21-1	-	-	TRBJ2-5	TGTGCCAGCAGCAAAGACGGGATGGGGGAGACCCAGTACTTC	CASSKDGMGETQYF
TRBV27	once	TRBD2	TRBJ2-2	TGTGCCAGCAGTTTATCGAGAGGCCTAGCGGACACCGGGGAGCTGTTTTTT	CASSLSRGLADTGELFF
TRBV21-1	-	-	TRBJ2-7	TGTGCCAGCAGCAAAACAGGGGGCCTCTACGAGCAGTACTTC	CASSKTGGLYEQYF
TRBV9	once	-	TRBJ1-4	TGTGCCAGCAGCGTAGGTCCGGGCGAAAAACTGTTTTTT	CASSVGPGEKLFF
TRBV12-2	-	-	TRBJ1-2	TGTGCAAGTCGCTTAGAGAAGACGGCGACGACTAACTATGGCTACACCTTC	CASRLEKTATTNYGYTF
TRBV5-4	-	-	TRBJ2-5	TGTGCCAGCAGTCTCTCTCGGGGAATGGGGCAGACCCAGTACTTC	CASSLSRGMGQTQYF
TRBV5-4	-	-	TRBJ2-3	TGTGCCAGCAGCTTGGTGGCGGGGGCTTTTACGCAGTATTTT	CASSLVAGAFTQYF